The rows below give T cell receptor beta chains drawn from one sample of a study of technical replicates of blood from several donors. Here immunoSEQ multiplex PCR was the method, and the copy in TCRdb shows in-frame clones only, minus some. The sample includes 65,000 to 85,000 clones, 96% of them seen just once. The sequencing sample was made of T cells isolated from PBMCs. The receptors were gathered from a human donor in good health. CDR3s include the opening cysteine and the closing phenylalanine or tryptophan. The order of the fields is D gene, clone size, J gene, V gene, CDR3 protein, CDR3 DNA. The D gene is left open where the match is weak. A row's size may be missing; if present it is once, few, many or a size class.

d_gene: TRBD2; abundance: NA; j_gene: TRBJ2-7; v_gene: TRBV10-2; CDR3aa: CASRTLTSDEQYF; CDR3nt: TGCGCCAGCAGGACCTTGACTAGCGATGAGCAGTACTTC
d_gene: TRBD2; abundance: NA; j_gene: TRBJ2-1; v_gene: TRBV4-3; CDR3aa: CASSQQLAGGAEQFF; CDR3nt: TGCGCCAGCAGCCAACAACTAGCGGGAGGGGCTGAGCAGTTCTTC
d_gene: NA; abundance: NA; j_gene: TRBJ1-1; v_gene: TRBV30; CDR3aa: CAWSRGPEAFF; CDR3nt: TGTGCCTGGAGTAGGGGCCCCGAAGCTTTCTTT
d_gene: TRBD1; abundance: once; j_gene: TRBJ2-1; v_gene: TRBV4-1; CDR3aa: CASSQDTRGPYNEQFF; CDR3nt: TGCGCCAGCAGCCAAGATACCAGGGGGCCCTACAATGAGCAGTTCTTC
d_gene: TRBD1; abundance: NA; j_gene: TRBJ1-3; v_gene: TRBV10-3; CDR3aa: CAISREQGISGNTIYF; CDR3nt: TGTGCCATCAGTAGGGAACAGGGGATCTCTGGAAACACCATATATTTT
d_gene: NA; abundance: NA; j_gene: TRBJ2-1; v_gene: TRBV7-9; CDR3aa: CAGTGTRSYNEQFF; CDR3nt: TGTGCCGGGACCGGGACTCGCTCCTACAATGAGCAGTTCTTC
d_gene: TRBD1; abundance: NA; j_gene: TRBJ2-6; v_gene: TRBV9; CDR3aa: CASSVERQGTPSGANVLTF; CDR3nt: TGTGCCAGCAGCGTAGAAAGACAGGGGACACCCTCTGGGGCCAACGTCCTGACTTTC
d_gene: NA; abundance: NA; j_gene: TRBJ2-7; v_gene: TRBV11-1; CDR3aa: CASSLGATSYEQYF; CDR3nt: TGTGCCAGCAGCTTGGGGGCCACCTCCTACGAGCAGTACTTC
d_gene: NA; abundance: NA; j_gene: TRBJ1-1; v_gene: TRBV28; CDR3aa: CASRRAGETGRNRAFF; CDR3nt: TGTGCCAGCAGGAGAGCAGGGGAGACGGGTAGAAATCGGGCTTTCTTT
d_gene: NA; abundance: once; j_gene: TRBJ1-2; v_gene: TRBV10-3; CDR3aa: CAIRDSTSYGYTF; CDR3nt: TGTGCCATCAGAGATAGCACCAGCTATGGCTACACCTTC
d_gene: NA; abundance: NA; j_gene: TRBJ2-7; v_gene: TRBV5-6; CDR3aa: CASSSTNEVPYEQYF; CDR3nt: TGTGCCAGCAGCTCGACTAACGAGGTCCCCTACGAGCAGTACTTC
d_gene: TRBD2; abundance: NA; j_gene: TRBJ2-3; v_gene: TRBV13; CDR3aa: CASSPSGRGTDTQYF; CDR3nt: TGTGCCAGCAGCCCTAGCGGGAGGGGCACAGATACGCAGTATTTT
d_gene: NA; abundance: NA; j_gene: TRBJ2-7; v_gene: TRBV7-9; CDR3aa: CASSPRGSGYEQYF; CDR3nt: TGTGCCAGCAGCCCCAGGGGATCAGGCTACGAGCAGTACTTC
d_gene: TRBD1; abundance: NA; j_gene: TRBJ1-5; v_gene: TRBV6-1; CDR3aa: CASSADRAANQPQHF; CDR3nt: TGTGCCAGCAGTGCGGACAGGGCGGCCAATCAGCCCCAGCATTTT
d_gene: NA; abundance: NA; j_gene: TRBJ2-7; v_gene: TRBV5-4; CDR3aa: CASSSRDWGSAYEQYF; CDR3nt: TGTGCCAGCAGCTCCCGGGACTGGGGTTCGGCCTACGAGCAGTACTTC
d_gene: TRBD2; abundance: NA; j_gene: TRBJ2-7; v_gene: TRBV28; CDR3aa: CASNEEREGPDEQYF; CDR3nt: TGTGCCAGCAACGAGGAACGGGAGGGCCCCGACGAGCAGTACTTC
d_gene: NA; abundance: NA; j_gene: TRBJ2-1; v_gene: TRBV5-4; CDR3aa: CASSLPGLLNEQFF; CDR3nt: TGTGCCAGCAGCTTGCCGGGACTTCTAAATGAGCAGTTCTTC
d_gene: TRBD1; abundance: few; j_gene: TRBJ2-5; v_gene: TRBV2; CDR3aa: CASIRQGAAQETQYF; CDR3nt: TGTGCCAGCATACGACAGGGGGCGGCCCAAGAGACCCAGTACTTC
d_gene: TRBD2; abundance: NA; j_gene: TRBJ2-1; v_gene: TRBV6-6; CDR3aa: CASSRGLAGAYEQFF; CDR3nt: TGTGCCAGCAGCCGGGGACTAGCGGGAGCTTATGAGCAGTTCTTC
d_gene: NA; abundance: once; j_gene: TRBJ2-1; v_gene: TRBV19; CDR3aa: CASSILSRGSSYNEQFF; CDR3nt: TGTGCCAGTAGTATATTATCGCGGGGAAGCTCCTACAATGAGCAGTTCTTC
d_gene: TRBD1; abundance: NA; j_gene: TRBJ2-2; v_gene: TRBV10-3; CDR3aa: CAISGTGGAAGELFF; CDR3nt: TGTGCCATCAGTGGGACAGGGGGCGCGGCCGGGGAGCTGTTTTTT
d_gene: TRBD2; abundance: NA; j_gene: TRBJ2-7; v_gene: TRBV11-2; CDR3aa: CASSPSGTYEQYF; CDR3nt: TGTGCCAGCAGCCCAAGCGGGACCTACGAGCAGTACTTC
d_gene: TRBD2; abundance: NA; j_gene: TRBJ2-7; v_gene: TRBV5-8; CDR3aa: CASSLLAGVFQQYF; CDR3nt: TGTGCCAGCAGCCTTCTAGCGGGAGTCTTCCAGCAGTACTTC
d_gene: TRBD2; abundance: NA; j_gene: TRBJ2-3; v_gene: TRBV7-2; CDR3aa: CASSLTSGTDTQYF; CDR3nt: TGTGCCAGCAGCTTAACTAGCGGGACAGATACGCAGTATTTT
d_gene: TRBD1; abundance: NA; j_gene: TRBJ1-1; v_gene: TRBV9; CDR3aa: CASSGDRVPNTEAFF; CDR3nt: TGTGCCAGCAGCGGAGACAGGGTCCCGAACACTGAAGCTTTCTTT
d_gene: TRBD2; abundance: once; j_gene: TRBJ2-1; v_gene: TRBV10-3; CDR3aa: CAISTSGRPYNEQFF; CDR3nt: TGTGCCATCAGCACCAGCGGGAGGCCTTACAATGAGCAGTTCTTC
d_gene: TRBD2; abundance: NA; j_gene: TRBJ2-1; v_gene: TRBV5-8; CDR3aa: CASSLAGDSYNEQFF; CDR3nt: TGTGCCAGCAGTCTAGCGGGGGACTCCTACAATGAGCAGTTCTTC
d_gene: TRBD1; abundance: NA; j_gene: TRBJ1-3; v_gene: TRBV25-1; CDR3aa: CASSANTGGFGNTIYF; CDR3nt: TGTGCCAGCAGCGCAAATACAGGGGGATTTGGAAACACCATATATTTT